Following are 4 T cell receptor beta chains from one sample sequenced in a study of T cell changes during pregnancy in multiple sclerosis. Sequenced by immunoSEQ multiplex PCR; TCRdb stores in-frame clones only, minus some. The sample carries roughly 40,000 clones, 90% to 95% recorded once. The starting material was CD8+ T cells from peripheral blood mononuclear cells, obtained before pregnancy. The receptors come from a female donor with multiple sclerosis, enrolled in a pregnancy study.

The chain uses TRBV7-9 and TRBJ2-1; D may be TRBD1 (6 bases). Germline V gene lookup returns CDR1 SEHNR and CDR2 FQNEAQ (reference sequence). The ends were cut back, 5 bases at V and 1 base at J, with 12 bases in the middle. The CDR3 contains 15 residues. CDR3 protein: CASSLPTGSYNEQFF. The CDR3 DNA reads as TGTGCCAGCAGCCTTCCGACAGGTTCCTACAATGAGCAGTTCTTC.

This chain uses TRBV5-6 with TRBJ2-5; 7 bases align to TRBD2. Germline V lookup: CDR1 SGHDT, CDR2 YYEEEE. The CDR3 is made up of 16 amino acids. V lost 4 bases to trimming and J lost 3 bases; unmatched junction nucleotides: 12. The CDR3, as DNA: TGTGCCAGCAGCCGTGCCGGGGTGGGGGGGGAAGAGACCCAGTACTTC. It translates to CASSRAGVGGEETQYF.

The chain combines TRBV19 with TRBJ1-1; D is unresolved. Germline assignment: CDR1 LNHDA and CDR2 SQIVND (reference sequence). The CDR3 has 12 amino acids. V was trimmed by 6 bases and J by 1 base, leaving 6 bases between them. The CDR3 loop reads CASSEGNTEAFF. The CDR3 DNA follows: TGTGCCAGTAGCGAGGGGAACACTGAAGCTTTCTTT.

This clone was seen only once. This chain joins TRBV6-5 and TRBJ2-1; TRBD1 is a possible D gene (6 bases). V shed 2 bases and J shed 2 bases, with 10 bases lying between them. The CDR3 runs to 15 residues. CDR1 and CDR2 from the germline V gene are MNHEY and SVGAGI. CDR3 loop: CASSYGGHAYNEQFF. The CDR3 nucleotides are TGTGCCAGCAGTTACGGGGGCCATGCCTACAATGAGCAGTTCTTC.